What follows are 31 T cell receptor beta chains derived from one specimen sequenced in a study of T cell responses to AZD1222 COVID-19 vaccine. The repertoire was sequenced with immunoSEQ multiplex PCR; TCRdb's copy has only in-frame clones and lacks some. The sample holds over 100,000 clones, 80% to 90% seen once. The source material was peripheral blood, sampled on day 0 of AZD1222 vaccination. Every receptor here comes from an adult in good health.

The V gene is TRBV11-2, the J gene TRBJ2-1; D may be TRBD2 (6 bases). From germline, CDR1 is SGHAT and CDR2 FQNNGV. This CDR3 has 17 residues. Trimming stripped 4 bases from V and 0 bases from J, with 16 bases between. CDR3 DNA sequence: TGTGCCAGCAGCTCTCTGGCGGGAATATCCTCCTACAATGAGCAGTTCTTC. It codes for CASSSLAGISSYNEQFF.

Comments on this clone: The identical CDR3 is also encoded by other nucleotide sequences in the sample. The rearrangement uses TRBV18 and TRBJ2-7; perhaps TRBD2 as D (6 bases). The CDR3 sequence is 12 residues long. The V end was cut by 3 bases, the J end by 4 bases, with 7 bases between. Germline V gene lookup returns CDR1 KGHSH and CDR2 LQKENI. This CDR3 reads CASSPGSYEQYF. DNA for the CDR3: TGTGCCAGCTCACCCGGGAGTTACGAGCAGTACTTC.

V gene TRBV6-2 or TRBV6-3 combines with J gene TRBJ2-5; TRBD2 matches 8 bases. This CDR3 region has 16 residues. The ends lost 0 bases at V and 3 bases at J; junction bases unmatched: 6. Per germline, CDR1 MNHEY and CDR2 SVGEGT. CDR3 DNA: TGTGCCAGCAGTTACTCGCCAACTAGCGGAGAAGAGACCCAGTACTTC. This codes for CASSYSPTSGEETQYF.

The CDR3 sequence is CASSYGGGQPQHF. The CDR3 coding sequence is TGTGCCAGCAGTTATGGAGGGGGTCAGCCCCAGCATTTT. This rearrangement joins TRBV6-2 or TRBV6-3 to TRBJ1-5, with D perhaps TRBD1 (6 bases). CDR1 is MNHEY, CDR2 SVGEGT, per germline. The V end lost 3 bases, the J end lost 6 bases, and 9 bases lay between the germline ends. This CDR3 is 13 amino acids long.

J is TRBJ1-2 and V is TRBV7-9; D is uncertain. This CDR3 region has 11 residues. Trimming cost V 1 base and J 7 bases, with 4 bases left between them. Germline CDR1 is SEHNR and CDR2 is FQNEAQ (reference sequence). The CDR3 nucleotides read TGTGCCAGCAGCTTAGACCGTGGCTACACCTTC. Translating gives CASSLDRGYTF.

The CDR3 loop is CASSIGGEKLFF. CDR3 DNA sequence: TGTGCCAGCAGCATTGGAGGGGAAAAACTGTTTTTT. The chain joins TRBV7-9 to TRBJ1-4; no clear D gene. The CDR3 totals 12 residues. Germline V CDR1 and CDR2: SEHNR, FQNEAQ (reference sequence). Deletions cut 5 bases from V and 8 bases from J, with 9 bases between.

V gene TRBV5-5 combines with J gene TRBJ1-5; TRBD1 matches at 7 bases. This CDR3 comprises 14 residues. The V and J ends lost 2 bases and 4 bases, in that order; junction bases with no gene match: 3. Germline CDR1 is SGHKS and CDR2 is YYEKEE (reference sequence). Here the CDR3 DNA reads TGTGCCAGCAGCTTTTCACAGGGGAATCAGCCCCAGCATTTT. Translation: CASSFSQGNQPQHF.

This chain joins TRBV7-2 and TRBJ2-1, with TRBD2 identical over 10 bases. V lost 4 bases to trimming and J lost 5 bases; unmatched junction nucleotides: 14. The CDR3 length is 18 residues. CDR1 and CDR2 from the germline V gene are SGHTA and FQGNSA. The chain's CDR3 is CASSSQSGLAGAHNEQFF. DNA of the CDR3: TGTGCCAGCAGCTCCCAATCTGGGCTAGCGGGGGCCCACAATGAGCAGTTCTTC. Complete variable domain (other parts from reference TRBV7-2 and TRBJ2-1): GAGVSQSPSNKVTEKGKDVELRCDPISGHTALYWYRQSLGQGLEFLIYFQGNSAPDKSGLPSDRFSAERTGGSVSTLTIQRTQQEDSAVYLCASSSQSGLAGAHNEQFFGPGTRLTVL.

The chain links TRBV30 to TRBJ1-2; unclear D gene. Germline V gene sequence: CDR1 GTSNPN, CDR2 SVGIG (reference sequence). This CDR3 is 11 amino acids long. V gave up 7 bases and J gave up 8 bases, with 14 bases separating them. For the CDR3, the DNA is TGTGCCTCCTCAGGCGGGAGCGGCTACACCTTC. This gives the protein CASSGGSGYTF.

In this sample, this clone turned up a few times. The rearrangement links TRBV7-2 to TRBJ2-7; 9 nucleotides align to TRBD1. J was trimmed by 4 bases and V by 5 bases; bases with no gene match: 9. Germline loops: CDR1 SGHTA, CDR2 FQGNSA. The CDR3 loop spans 15 amino acids. Here the CDR3 DNA reads TGTGCCAGCAGCCTCGGGCCGGGACAGGGTTACGAGCAGTACTTC. Its translation is CASSLGPGQGYEQYF.

This chain connects TRBV5-4 to TRBJ1-1; tentative D call: TRBD1 (5 bases). This CDR3 is 14 amino acids long. V was cut by 4 bases and J by 5 bases, with 15 bases left in between. Germline V gene lookup returns CDR1 SGHNT and CDR2 YYREEE (reference sequence). The CDR3 sequence: CASSGVGGGTEAFF. CDR3 bases: TGTGCCAGCAGCGGGGTGGGGGGTGGAACTGAAGCTTTCTTT.

The rearrangement links TRBV19 to TRBJ1-2; TRBD1 might be the D (6 bases). Trimming took off 1 base at V and 8 bases at J, with 14 bases between the two ends. This CDR3 region has 14 residues. Germline CDR1 and CDR2: LNHDA and SQIVND (reference sequence). The CDR3 loop reads CASSIVTGARGYTF. The CDR3, as DNA: TGTGCCAGTAGTATAGTCACGGGGGCAAGGGGCTACACCTTC.

J is TRBJ1-5 and V is TRBV28; D is unresolved. Germline V gives CDR1 MDHEN, CDR2 SYDVKM. The ends were cut back, 6 bases at V and 2 bases at J, with 20 bases in the middle. The CDR3 has 17 residues. The CDR3 reads CASSPNSFHRGNQPQHF. In nucleotides, the CDR3 is TGTGCCAGCAGCCCTAATTCTTTTCATCGGGGCAATCAGCCCCAGCATTTT.

The rearrangement links TRBV19 to TRBJ1-5; 7 positions match TRBD1. Trimming took 9 bases from V and 5 from J; bases not matched to a gene: 13. CDR3 length equals 15 residues. Germline assignment: CDR1 LNHDA and CDR2 SQIVND (reference sequence). The CDR3 DNA reads TGTGCCAGCGGGAACGTGGACAGGCCCTATCAGCCCCAGCATTTT. Encoded protein: CASGNVDRPYQPQHF. Supplemented by reference TRBV19 and TRBJ1-5, the full variable domain reads DGGITQSPKYLFRKEGQNVTLSCEQNLNHDAMYWYRQDPGQGLRLIYYSQIVNDFQKGDIAEGYSVSREKKESFPLTVTSAQKNPTAFYLCASGNVDRPYQPQHFGDGTRLSIL.

The chain joins TRBV7-2 to TRBJ2-3; a possible D gene is TRBD1 (6 bases). V was pared by 5 bases and J by 2 bases, with 17 bases between. The CDR3 sequence is 16 residues long. Looked up from germline, CDR1 is SGHTA and CDR2 is FQGNSA. Written as DNA, the CDR3 is TGTGCCAGCAGCCCAGTCTTTGGGGGCTTCACAGATACGCAGTATTTT. It codes for CASSPVFGGFTDTQYF.

The rearrangement joins TRBV28 to TRBJ1-2; a weak D match, TRBD1 (5 bases). From germline, CDR1 is MDHEN and CDR2 SYDVKM. The CDR3 length is 12 residues. Trimming cost V 4 bases and J 10 bases, with 13 bases left between them. The CDR3 protein is CASSYLEQAYTF. CDR3 bases: TGTGCCAGCAGTTATCTCGAACAGGCCTACACCTTC.

As DNA, the CDR3 is TGTGCCAGCGCCCCAGGGGCCATGAACACTGAAGCTTTCTTT. This gives the protein CASAPGAMNTEAFF. This rearrangement joins TRBV28 to TRBJ1-1; D might be TRBD1 (6 bases). CDR1 is MDHEN, CDR2 SYDVKM, per germline. This CDR3 contains 14 residues. V was clipped by 8 bases and J by 0 bases, with 13 bases between them.

V and J are TRBV9 and TRBJ2-2; tentatively, D is TRBD2 (5 bases). There are 15 residues in the CDR3. CDR1 SGDLS and CDR2 YYNGEE come from the germline V gene. Trimming cost V 0 bases and J 5 bases, with 11 bases left between them. CDR3: CASSVEEGLTGELFF. The CDR3 DNA is TGTGCCAGCAGCGTAGAAGAGGGCTTAACCGGGGAGCTGTTTTTT.

The V and J genes are TRBV5-1 and TRBJ2-7; D could derive from TRBD1 or TRBD2 (6 bases each). The CDR3 covers 14 residues. The V gene's germline CDR1 is SGHRS and CDR2 YFSETQ. With 4 bases removed from V and 2 bases from J, the gap between germline ends came to 13 bases. CDR3 sequence (DNA): TGCGCCAGCAGCCTAGGAGGGGGACCCTACGAGCAGTACTTC. It encodes CASSLGGGPYEQYF.

CDR3 loop: CASSPLPDGTGELFF. CDR3 DNA: TGTGCCAGCAGCCCCCTCCCGGACGGCACCGGGGAGCTGTTTTTT. The chain couples TRBV9 to TRBJ2-2; D is unresolved. Germline loops: CDR1 SGDLS, CDR2 YYNGEE. CDR3 length: 15 amino acids. V was cut by 4 bases and J by 4 bases, with 14 bases left in between.

The rearrangement links TRBV27 to TRBJ2-1; a weak D match, TRBD1 (6 bases). Trimming took 5 bases from V and 10 from J, leaving 12 bases between them. The CDR3 covers 12 residues. The germline gives CDR1 MNHEY, CDR2 SMNVEV (reference sequence). The CDR3 sequence: CASSTGSREQFF. The CDR3 DNA follows: TGTGCCAGCAGTACAGGGTCGAGGGAGCAGTTCTTC.

A single count supports this clone. V is TRBV27 and J is TRBJ2-7; tentatively, D is TRBD2 (5 bases). CDR1 is MNHEY, CDR2 SMNVEV, per germline (reference sequence). Trimming took 6 bases from V and 0 from J, leaving 18 bases between them. The CDR3 loop spans 16 amino acids. The CDR3 sequence: CASRRTTRGSSYEQYF. DNA of the CDR3: TGTGCCAGCAGGAGAACGACGAGAGGGAGCTCCTACGAGCAGTACTTC.

Only one count was recorded for this clone. This chain links TRBV12-3 or TRBV12-4 with TRBJ2-3, with D unclear. The CDR3 covers 13 residues. Trimming stripped 6 bases from V and 2 bases from J, with 9 bases between. The CDR3 spells CASRRGLTDTQYF. For the CDR3, the DNA is TGTGCCAGCAGGAGAGGTCTCACAGATACGCAGTATTTT.

V gene TRBV6-2 or TRBV6-3 combines with J gene TRBJ1-6, with 7 bases lining up with TRBD1. With 0 bases clipped from V and 5 bases from J, the junction kept 1 base outside the gene matches. Germline V gives CDR1 MNHEY, CDR2 SVGEGT. The CDR3 length is 15 residues. CDR3 bases: TGTGCCAGCAGTTACTCGACAGGGAATAATTCACCCCTCCACTTT. Protein sequence: CASSYSTGNNSPLHF.

V gene TRBV6-4 combines with J gene TRBJ1-2, with 8 bases aligning to TRBD1. Germline assignment: CDR1 MRHNA and CDR2 SNTAGT. V shed 5 bases and J 6 bases; nucleotides not matched to a gene: 11. The CDR3 length is 15 residues. The CDR3 is CASSPGTGKSDGYTF. The CDR3 DNA follows: TGTGCCAGCAGTCCCGGGACAGGTAAAAGCGATGGCTACACCTTC.

The chain joins TRBV2 to TRBJ1-2; no clear D. Trimming pared 10 bases from V and 8 bases from J, leaving 20 bases between. CDR3 length equals 13 residues. The germline V gene encodes CDR1 SNHLY and CDR2 FYNNEI. CDR3 nucleotide sequence: TGTGCCACCCCCCCCCGGGAGTTCGGAGGCTACACCTTC. It specifies CATPPREFGGYTF.

This sequence joins TRBV10-3 and TRBJ2-2, with D possibly matching TRBD2 (6 bases). Germline lookup yields CDR1 ENHRY and CDR2 SYGVKD. This CDR3 region has 15 residues. V was pared by 6 bases and J by 4 bases, with 15 bases between. CDR3 region: CAIREGWTGTGELFF. For the CDR3, the DNA is TGTGCCATCAGGGAGGGGTGGACGGGCACCGGGGAGCTGTTTTTT.

This clone was detected a few times. This rearrangement joins TRBV28 to TRBJ1-5, with 7 nucleotides matching TRBD1. Germline V gives CDR1 MDHEN, CDR2 SYDVKM. This CDR3 is 15 amino acids long. J was trimmed by 11 bases and V by 8 bases; bases with no gene match: 18. Written as DNA, the CDR3 is TGTGCCAGCCGGTTTACAGGGGCCGCGTATTGGGCCCAGCATTTT. Protein product: CASRFTGAAYWAQHF.

This clone was recorded a few times. V and J are TRBV2 and TRBJ2-7; 12 bases are shared with TRBD2. The germline V gene has CDR1 SNHLY and CDR2 FYNNEI. The CDR3 is made up of 16 amino acids. Trimming removed 1 base from V and 5 bases from J; junction bases left unmatched: 6. The CDR3 DNA follows: TGTGCCAGCAGTGAAGGGCCTAGCGGGAGGGCCGACGAGCAGTACTTC. Translation: CASSEGPSGRADEQYF.

V and J are TRBV4-2 and TRBJ2-1, with a weak D call TRBD2 (5 bases). The CDR3 runs to 17 residues. V shed 6 bases and J shed 4 bases, with 22 bases lying between them. Germline-derived CDR1 and CDR2 are LGHNA and YNFKEQ. CDR3 DNA sequence: TGTGCCAGCAGTCAGACCCTAATGGGAGTTCGTTACAATGAGCAGTTCTTC. This codes for CASSQTLMGVRYNEQFF.

V usage is TRBV9 and J usage is TRBJ2-1; tentative D call: TRBD2 (5 bases). Germline V lookup: CDR1 SGDLS, CDR2 YYNGEE. The V and J ends lost 4 bases and 6 bases respectively, with 14 bases between them. The CDR3 spans 14 residues. In DNA, the CDR3 is TGTGCCAGCAGCCCCCCTAGAGCGGTCAATGAGCAGTTCTTC. Protein: CASSPPRAVNEQFF.